This TCR beta chain is drawn from a study of shared clonotypes between healthy human individuals. This clone was counted a single time. Its specificity is unknown. Original handling: Filtering was not the same, since immunoSEQ gave junction-only sequences without quality scores. Assay used: immunoSEQ multiplex PCR; TCRdb lists only in-frame clones, some missing. That table furnishes V, J and clone size, whereas the DNA furnished D and trimming. Of some 490,000 clones in the sample, approximately 78% were seen once. This CDR3 spans 14 amino acids. Per germline, CDR1 MDHEN and CDR2 SYDVKM. Trimming pared 7 bases from V and 7 bases from J, leaving 19 bases between. Study results and caveats: Having only a few donors restricted how much genetic and exposure-history diversity was captured.

Unsorted material relied on about 90 million PBMCs as the source of genomic DNA. Sequenced sample: PBMCs. This receptor was identified in a woman aged 40 to 50 in good health. Some clones in this sample may be carry-over from other donors' samples. V and J are TRBV28 and TRBJ1-2; D is perhaps TRBD1 (6 bases). Written as DNA, the CDR3 is TGTGCCAGCAAGGGGCCAGGGGAAATTTCTGGCTACACCTTC. Protein: CASKGPGEISGYTF.